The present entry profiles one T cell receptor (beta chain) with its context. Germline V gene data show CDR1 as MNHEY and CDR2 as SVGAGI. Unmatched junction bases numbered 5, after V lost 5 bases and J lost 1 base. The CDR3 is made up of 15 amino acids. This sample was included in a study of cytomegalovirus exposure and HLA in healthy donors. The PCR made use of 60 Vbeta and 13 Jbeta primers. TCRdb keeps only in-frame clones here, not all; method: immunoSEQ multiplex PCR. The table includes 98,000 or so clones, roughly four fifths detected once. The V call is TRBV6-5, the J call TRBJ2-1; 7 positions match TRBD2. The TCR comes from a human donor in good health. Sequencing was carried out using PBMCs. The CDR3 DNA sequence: TGTGCCAGCAGTCGAGCGGGGTCTTCCTACAATGAGCAGTTCTTC. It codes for CASSRAGSSYNEQFF.